A single sample gave rise to the 32 T cell receptor beta chains below, sequenced in a study of blood T cell repertoires in COVID-19. The method was immunoSEQ multiplex PCR; TCRdb's version includes in-frame clones alone and lacks a portion of them. The sample contains 300,000 or so clones, approximately 88% of which appear only once. The sample comprised peripheral blood. The source is a man younger than 35 who had recovered from COVID-19.

The chain joins TRBV5-1 to TRBJ1-1; no firm D call. Trimming took 0 bases from V and 1 from J, leaving 10 bases between them. Looked up from germline, CDR1 is SGHRS and CDR2 is YFSETQ. This CDR3 is built from 15 residues. In nucleotides, the CDR3 is TGCGCCAGCAGCTTGGCCTGGAGGGAGAACACTGAAGCTTTCTTT. Translating it yields CASSLAWRENTEAFF.

The chain employs TRBV5-1 and TRBJ1-4, with 7 nucleotides matching TRBD1. V trimming: 5 bases; J trimming: 7 bases; junction bases outside the gene matches: 11. Per germline, CDR1 SGHRS and CDR2 YFSETQ. This CDR3 contains 15 residues. In DNA, the CDR3 is TGCGCCAGCAGACGAGCCCAGGGGGGAGGTGAAAAACTGTTTTTT. Its protein is CASRRAQGGGEKLFF. The variable domain in full, with the rest retrieved from reference TRBV5-1 and TRBJ1-4, is KAGVTQTPRYLIKTRGQQVTLSCSPISGHRSVSWYQQTPGQGLQFLFEYFSETQRNKGNFPGRFSGRQFSNSRSEMNVSTLELGDSALYLCASRRAQGGGEKLFFGSGTQLSVL.

This clone came up a few times. The chain combines TRBV3-1 (or the pseudogene TRBV3-2) with TRBJ1-2; D possibly corresponds to TRBD1 (5 bases). The ends were cut back, 4 bases at V and 3 bases at J, with 9 bases in the middle. This CDR3 spans 13 amino acids. CDR1 and CDR2 (germline): LGHDT, YNNKEL (reference sequence). CDR3 nucleotides: TGTGCCAGCAGCCCCCGGGGGGACTATGGCTACACCTTC. This translates into CASSPRGDYGYTF.

In the case of this clone: The sample holds other DNA sequences that translate to the same CDR3. The rearrangement joins TRBV4-1 to TRBJ1-2; no clear D. Trimming removed 0 bases from V and 4 bases from J, with 3 bases in between. This CDR3 is built from 12 residues. The V gene's germline CDR1 is MGHRA and CDR2 YSYEKL. The DNA of the CDR3 is TGCGCCAGCAGCCAAGATAGCTATGGCTACACCTTC. It is translated as CASSQDSYGYTF.

J is TRBJ1-5 and V is TRBV4-1, with a possible D match to TRBD1 (5 bases). Trimming cost V 0 bases and J 3 bases, with 12 bases left between them. The CDR3 runs 16 residues. Per germline, CDR1 MGHRA and CDR2 YSYEKL. The CDR3 nucleotides are TGCGCCAGCAGCCAAGATGCGGGGGACTCCAATCAGCCCCAGCATTTT. Translating gives CASSQDAGDSNQPQHF.

This sequence joins TRBV7-2 and TRBJ2-2; 8 nucleotides align to TRBD1. V dropped 4 bases and J dropped 6; count of bases not matched to a gene: 10. In germline, CDR1 is SGHTA, CDR2 FQGNSA. The CDR3 runs to 16 residues. The CDR3 region has the DNA TGTGCCAGCAGCTCGAGACCAGGGGGCGGGGCCGGGGAGCTGTTTTTT. Its translation: CASSSRPGGGAGELFF.

This clone was recorded once. The gene calls are TRBV19 and TRBJ1-2, with D perhaps matching TRBD1 (5 bases). Germline values: CDR1 LNHDA, CDR2 SQIVND (reference sequence). With 7 bases removed from V and 1 base from J, the gap between germline ends came to 16 bases. The CDR3 contains 15 residues. CDR3 in amino acids: CASNPRTLYNYGYTF. In DNA, the CDR3 is TGTGCCAGTAATCCTCGGACACTCTATAACTATGGCTACACCTTC.

The chain combines TRBV2 with TRBJ2-5; 8 bases match TRBD1. CDR3 length: 14 residues. Germline V CDR1 and CDR2: SNHLY, FYNNEI. V was pared by 6 bases and J by 4 bases, with 7 bases of the junction left unmatched. The CDR3 is CASRPMDRAETQYF. CDR3 in DNA: TGTGCCAGCAGACCCATGGACAGGGCAGAGACCCAGTACTTC.

The rearrangement links TRBV15 to TRBJ2-7, with a weak D call TRBD1 (6 bases). V lost 5 bases and J 4 bases, leaving 15 bases between the germline ends. Germline lookup yields CDR1 LNHNV and CDR2 YYDKDF (reference sequence). The CDR3 has 14 amino acids. Written as DNA, the CDR3 is TGTGCCACCAGCTCAGGGGCGACATCGTACGAGCAGTACTTC. This translates into CATSSGATSYEQYF.

V gene TRBV7-6 combines with J gene TRBJ1-1; 11 nucleotides match TRBD1. CDR3 length: 14 residues. The germline CDR1 and CDR2 sequences are SGHVS and FNYEAQ. V lost 5 bases, J lost 4 bases, and 3 bases stayed unmatched. The CDR3 protein is CASSGQGASTEAFF. In nucleotides, the CDR3 is TGTGCCAGCAGCGGACAGGGGGCGAGCACTGAAGCTTTCTTT.

This clone showed up just a few times. The gene calls are TRBV5-5 and TRBJ2-1; 7 bases match TRBD1. Per germline, CDR1 SGHKS and CDR2 YYEKEE (reference sequence). V trimming: 0 bases; J trimming: 6 bases; junction bases outside the gene matches: 3. CDR3 size: 14 residues. CDR3: CASSLAAGGNEQFF. As DNA, the CDR3 is TGTGCCAGCAGCTTGGCGGCAGGGGGCAATGAGCAGTTCTTC.

This sequence joins TRBV28 and TRBJ1-5; 8 nucleotides align to TRBD1. Per the germline V gene, CDR1 is MDHEN and CDR2 is SYDVKM. With 5 bases clipped from V and 0 bases from J, the junction kept 3 bases outside the gene matches. The CDR3 totals 15 residues. Here the CDR3 reads CASSAGGNSNQPQHF. In DNA, the CDR3 is TGTGCCAGCAGTGCAGGGGGCAATAGCAATCAGCCCCAGCATTTT.

V gene TRBV6-2 or TRBV6-3 combines with J gene TRBJ2-1; D is possibly TRBD2 (7 bases). The CDR3 has 16 residues. Trimming shortened V by 0 bases and J by 5 bases, and 14 bases separated the two germline ends. Germline V gene lookup returns CDR1 MNHEY and CDR2 SVGEGT. This chain's CDR3 is CASSYSLRGRNNEQFF. CDR3 coding DNA: TGTGCCAGCAGTTACTCTTTGCGGGGGCGCAACAATGAGCAGTTCTTC.

The chain employs TRBV6-5 and TRBJ1-1; D may be TRBD1 (6 bases). The length of the CDR3 is 14 residues. Trimming pared 5 bases from V and 3 bases from J, leaving 13 bases between. The germline V gene encodes CDR1 MNHEY and CDR2 SVGAGI. In DNA, the CDR3 is TGTGCCAGCAGTCGAAAGACAGGTTACACTGAAGCTTTCTTT. This sequence encodes CASSRKTGYTEAFF.

The V gene is TRBV5-1, the J gene TRBJ2-3; 8 nucleotides agree with TRBD1. The CDR3 is made up of 15 amino acids. Germline CDR1 and CDR2: SGHRS and YFSETQ. J gave up 0 bases and V 4 bases, and 4 bases lay outside the gene matches. The CDR3 DNA sequence: TGCGCCAGCAGCACGGACAGGGCGAGCACAGATACGCAGTATTTT. Translation gives CASSTDRASTDTQYF.

V usage is TRBV18 and J usage is TRBJ2-2; the D gene is possibly TRBD1 (5 bases). Germline CDR1 and CDR2: KGHSH and LQKENI. The CDR3 totals 15 residues. Trimming cost V 3 bases and J 0 bases, with 8 bases left between them. The CDR3 nucleotides are TGTGCCAGCTCACCGGGCAGGGCGAACACCGGGGAGCTGTTTTTT. The encoded protein is CASSPGRANTGELFF.

Only a few counts were recorded for this clone. This chain joins TRBV2 and TRBJ2-7; TRBD2 matches at 9 bases. CDR1 and CDR2 from the germline V gene are SNHLY and FYNNEI. With 4 bases clipped from V and 5 bases from J, the junction kept 6 bases outside the gene matches. This CDR3 spans 14 amino acids. The CDR3: CASSAGGRANEQYF. For the CDR3, the DNA is TGTGCCAGCAGTGCGGGCGGGAGGGCCAACGAGCAGTACTTC.

The chain combines TRBV7-2 with TRBJ2-7, with D tentatively TRBD2 (6 bases). Trimming shortened V by 3 bases and J by 2 bases, and 11 bases separated the two germline ends. Germline values: CDR1 SGHTA, CDR2 FQGNSA. The CDR3 loop spans 14 amino acids. The CDR3 is CASSFQRGTYEQYF. CDR3 coding DNA: TGTGCCAGCAGCTTCCAGCGCGGGACCTACGAGCAGTACTTC. Full variable domain (rest looked up from reference TRBV7-2 and TRBJ2-7): GAGVSQSPSNKVTEKGKDVELRCDPISGHTALYWYRQSLGQGLEFLIYFQGNSAPDKSGLPSDRFSAERTGGSVSTLTIQRTQQEDSAVYLCASSFQRGTYEQYFGPGTRLTVT.

This rearrangement joins TRBV4-1 to TRBJ2-2; TRBD2 matches 7 bases. Trimming at V came to 6 bases and at J to 7 bases, leaving 14 bases not matched to a gene. The CDR3 contains 16 residues. Per germline, CDR1 MGHRA and CDR2 YSYEKL. The CDR3 region has the DNA TGCGCCAGCAGGCCAGGGCTAACTAGCGTCGGCGGGGAGCTGTTTTTT. Protein product: CASRPGLTSVGGELFF.

The genes are TRBV19 and TRBJ1-1; TRBD1 agrees at 11 bases. CDR3 length: 15 amino acids. Germline V gene sequence: CDR1 LNHDA, CDR2 SQIVND (reference sequence). V dropped 5 bases and J dropped 10; count of bases not matched to a gene: 12. The CDR3: CASSEGWTGGSGAFF. DNA for the CDR3: TGTGCCAGTAGTGAGGGGTGGACAGGGGGCAGTGGAGCTTTCTTT.

This chain links TRBV7-4 with TRBJ2-1; 7 nucleotides line up with TRBD2. The CDR3 length is 15 residues. Trimming at V came to 1 base and at J to 5 bases, leaving 5 bases not matched to a gene. The V gene's germline CDR1 is SGHVT and CDR2 SQSDAQ. The CDR3 loop is CASSLGLADDNEQFF. The CDR3 DNA reads TGTGCCAGCAGCTTAGGGCTAGCGGACGACAATGAGCAGTTCTTC.

The rearrangement joins TRBV25-1 to TRBJ2-2, with TRBD2 matching over 8 bases. This CDR3 region has 14 residues. The ends lost 4 bases at V and 6 bases at J; junction bases unmatched: 4. Germline-derived CDR1 and CDR2 are MGHDK and SYGVNS. This CDR3 is CASSAGLASGELFF. The CDR3 bases are TGTGCCAGCAGTGCCGGACTAGCTTCCGGGGAGCTGTTTTTT.

The chain is built from TRBV2 and TRBJ2-1; 10 bases match TRBD2. V lost 4 bases, J lost 8 bases, and 11 bases stayed unmatched. The CDR3 runs to 16 residues. Germline assignment: CDR1 SNHLY and CDR2 FYNNEI. The CDR3 DNA sequence: TGTGCCAGCAGTGCGGCCAGCGGGGGGGCCGGGGATGAGCAGTTCTTC. Translating gives CASSAASGGAGDEQFF. The full variable domain, rest sourced from reference TRBV2 and TRBJ2-1, is EPEVTQTPSHQVTQMGQEVILRCVPISNHLYFYWYRQILGQKVEFLVSFYNNEISEKSEIFDDQFSVERPDGSNFTLKIRSTKLEDSAMYFCASSAASGGAGDEQFFGPGTRLTVL.

The V call is TRBV4-3, the J call TRBJ1-1; 9 nucleotides line up with TRBD1. The CDR3 consists of 14 residues. The V and J ends lost 1 base and 3 bases, in that order; junction bases with no gene match: 0. Germline CDR1 and CDR2: LGHNA and YSLEER. CDR3 sequence: CASSQGTGDTEAFF. The CDR3 region has the DNA TGCGCCAGCAGCCAAGGGACAGGGGACACTGAAGCTTTCTTT.

The chain employs TRBV5-1 and TRBJ2-1; 12 nucleotides agree with TRBD2. In germline, CDR1 is SGHRS, CDR2 YFSETQ. The CDR3 spans 15 residues. The V and J ends lost 4 bases and 7 bases, in that order; junction bases with no gene match: 6. The CDR3 spells CASSTLAGGPNEQFF. In nucleotides, the CDR3 is TGCGCCAGCAGCACCCTAGCGGGAGGGCCTAATGAGCAGTTCTTC.

J is TRBJ2-1 and V is TRBV9; possible D gene TRBD2, 5 bases. CDR3 length equals 16 residues. The V gene's germline CDR1 is SGDLS and CDR2 YYNGEE. Trimming left V 0 bases short and J 5 bases short, with 15 bases between. The CDR3 spells CASSVGVGFGNNEQFF. The CDR3 region has the DNA TGTGCCAGCAGCGTAGGGGTAGGATTCGGGAACAATGAGCAGTTCTTC.

The V call is TRBV7-9, the J call TRBJ1-4; D might be TRBD1 (6 bases). The germline V and J ends were trimmed by 1 base and 8 bases, with 14 bases remaining between them. The CDR3 length is 15 residues. Germline lookup yields CDR1 SEHNR and CDR2 FQNEAQ (reference sequence). CDR3 loop: CASSLDYREREKLFF. The DNA for the CDR3 is TGTGCCAGCAGCTTAGACTACAGGGAGCGGGAAAAACTGTTTTTT.

This chain connects TRBV4-3 to TRBJ1-3; a possible D gene is TRBD1 (5 bases). V lost 0 bases to trimming and J lost 5 bases, with 8 bases between them. Germline V gives CDR1 LGHNA, CDR2 YSLEER. This CDR3 spans 14 amino acids. This CDR3 is CASSQDLDRNTIYF. Here the CDR3 DNA reads TGCGCCAGCAGCCAAGATCTGGACAGAAACACCATATATTTT.

This clone was observed a single time. V and J are TRBV27 and TRBJ2-3; 11 bases are a match to TRBD1. Losses at the gene ends were 6 bases for V and 3 bases for J; bases not matched to a gene: 5. Looked up from germline, CDR1 is MNHEY and CDR2 is SMNVEV (reference sequence). The CDR3 sequence is 15 residues long. In DNA, the CDR3 is TGTGCCAGCAGCCGCGGACAGGGGGCGACAGATACGCAGTATTTT. Translation: CASSRGQGATDTQYF.

This rearrangement joins TRBV15 to TRBJ2-7; 10 bases are shared with TRBD1. The CDR3 runs to 17 residues. V lost 0 bases and J lost 4; bases outside the gene matches: 9. Germline lookup yields CDR1 LNHNV and CDR2 YYDKDF (reference sequence). The CDR3 here is CATSRDTPGQGSYEQYF. The CDR3 bases are TGTGCCACCAGCAGAGACACACCGGGACAGGGGTCGTACGAGCAGTACTTC.

In its sample, this clone was seen a few times. The chain couples TRBV6-5 to TRBJ2-7; 8 bases fit TRBD1. Germline lookup yields CDR1 MNHEY and CDR2 SVGAGI. The CDR3 is made up of 15 amino acids. V lost 0 bases and J lost 7; bases outside the gene matches: 8. Here the CDR3 reads CASSYSGQAYWEQYF. CDR3 bases: TGTGCCAGCAGTTACTCGGGACAGGCTTATTGGGAGCAGTACTTC.

The CDR3 reads CASRALAGTGNEQFF. The CDR3 DNA is TGTGCCAGTAGAGCCCTAGCGGGAACGGGGAATGAGCAGTTCTTC. V gene TRBV19 combines with J gene TRBJ2-1; 9 bases map to TRBD2. The CDR3 covers 15 residues. The J segment lost 7 bases and the V segment lost 6 bases, leaving 10 bases of the junction unmatched. Germline V gene data show CDR1 as LNHDA and CDR2 as SQIVND (reference sequence).